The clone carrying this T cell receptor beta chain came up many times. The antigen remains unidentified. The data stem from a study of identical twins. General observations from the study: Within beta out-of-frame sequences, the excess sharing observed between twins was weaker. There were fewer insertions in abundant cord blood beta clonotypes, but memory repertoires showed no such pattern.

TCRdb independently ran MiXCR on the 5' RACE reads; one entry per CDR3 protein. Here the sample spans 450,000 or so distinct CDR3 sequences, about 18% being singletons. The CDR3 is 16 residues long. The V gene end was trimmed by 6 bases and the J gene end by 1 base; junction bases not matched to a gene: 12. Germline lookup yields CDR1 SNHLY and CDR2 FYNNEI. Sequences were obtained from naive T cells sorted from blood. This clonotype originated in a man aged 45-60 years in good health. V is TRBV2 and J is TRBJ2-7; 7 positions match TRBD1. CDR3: CASRRETGTASYEQYF. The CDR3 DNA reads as TGTGCCAGCAGAAGAGAAACCGGGACAGCTTCCTACGAGCAGTACTTC.